Following are 11 T cell receptor beta chains from one sample sequenced in a study of naive and memory T cell subsets. Both TRBC1 and TRBC2 were covered by a beta constant-region primer of two equimolar oligonucleotides. TCRdb called the UMI-ligation and nested PCR reads again in MiXCR, with one record for every CDR3 protein. The repertoire has 130,000 to 150,000 distinct CDR3 sequences, over 15% of them found once; the top ten carry around 0.14%. The source material was naive CD4+ T cells from blood. These receptors were collected from a human donor in good health.

This clonotype was picked up a small number of times. The genes are TRBV20-1 and TRBJ1-5; the D gene is possibly TRBD1 (5 bases). This CDR3 region has 14 residues. Germline loops: CDR1 DFQATT, CDR2 SNEGSKA (reference sequence). V lost 4 bases, J lost 4 bases, and 14 bases lay in between. The chain's CDR3 is CSAIRDAGNQPQHF. CDR3 sequence (DNA): TGCAGTGCTATACGGGACGCCGGGAATCAGCCCCAGCATTTT.

This clonotype was seen a handful of times. The V call is TRBV7-2, the J call TRBJ2-1; possible D gene TRBD1, 5 bases. The germline V and J ends were trimmed by 1 base and 3 bases, with 10 bases remaining between them. CDR3 size: 15 residues. Per the germline V gene, CDR1 is SGHTA and CDR2 is FQGNSA. DNA for the CDR3: TGTGCCAGCAGCTTAGTGGGAACAGGCTACAATGAGCAGTTCTTC. It codes for CASSLVGTGYNEQFF.

The chain is built from TRBV3-1 and TRBJ2-1, with TRBD2 as a possible D gene (5 bases). The CDR3 is made up of 17 amino acids. Trimming removed 3 bases at V and 0 bases at J, with 15 bases between. CDR1 is LGHDT, CDR2 YNNKEL, per germline (reference sequence). CDR3 amino acids: CASSHLGSGSSYNEQFF. CDR3 nucleotide sequence: TGTGCCAGCAGCCACTTGGGTTCGGGAAGCTCCTACAATGAGCAGTTCTTC.

The chain employs TRBV28 and TRBJ2-3, with 11 bases aligning to TRBD2. V was clipped by 2 bases and J by 3 bases; unmatched bases: 4. This CDR3 has 16 residues. Germline lookup yields CDR1 MDHEN and CDR2 SYDVKM. The CDR3 loop is CASSLVASGGTDTQYF. The CDR3 bases are TGTGCCAGCAGTTTAGTGGCTAGCGGGGGGACAGATACGCAGTATTTT.

This clonotype was detected a few times. V is TRBV7-6 and J is TRBJ2-1; D is possibly TRBD2 (5 bases). The V gene's germline CDR1 is SGHVS and CDR2 FNYEAQ. The CDR3 loop spans 15 amino acids. Trimming pared 5 bases from V and 0 bases from J, leaving 11 bases between. CDR3 region: CASSAGLDSYNEQFF. In DNA, the CDR3 is TGTGCCAGCAGCGCCGGACTTGACTCCTACAATGAGCAGTTCTTC.

There are a few counts of this clonotype. The gene calls are TRBV5-3 and TRBJ2-3, with D unclear. TRBV5-3 is sorted into the ORF group, with uncertain function. The germline V and J ends were trimmed by 2 bases and 2 bases, with 12 bases remaining between them. This CDR3 region has 15 residues. CDR3 DNA: TGTGCCAGAAGCTTATCGGACGGACCCACAGATACGCAGTATTTT. As protein: CARSLSDGPTDTQYF.

The rearrangement uses TRBV6-5 and TRBJ1-4; 9 bases map to TRBD1. In germline, CDR1 is MNHEY, CDR2 SVGAGI. V was pared by 6 bases and J by 6 bases, with 11 bases of the junction left unmatched. The CDR3 loop spans 16 amino acids. This CDR3 is CASSSNHGTGYEKLFF. DNA of the CDR3: TGTGCCAGCAGCTCCAATCACGGGACAGGGTATGAAAAACTGTTTTTT.

The genes are TRBV5-4 and TRBJ1-2, with TRBD1 as a possible D gene (5 bases). The V and J ends lost 4 bases and 4 bases respectively, with 14 bases between them. The germline V gene has CDR1 SGHNT and CDR2 YYREEE (reference sequence). The CDR3 is made up of 14 amino acids. CDR3 protein: CASSPRQGGYGYTF. Here the CDR3 DNA reads TGTGCCAGCAGCCCCCGCCAGGGAGGCTATGGCTACACCTTC.

This clonotype turned up a few times. The V and J genes are TRBV10-3 and TRBJ1-2; weak D call: TRBD1 (6 bases). The CDR3 length is 14 residues. V shed 5 bases and J shed 3 bases, with 13 bases lying between them. Germline V gene sequence: CDR1 ENHRY, CDR2 SYGVKD. In DNA, the CDR3 is TGTGCCATCAGTAAGACAGGTCCGGACTATGGCTACACCTTC. Its translation: CAISKTGPDYGYTF.

This clonotype occurred a few times. The gene calls are TRBV27 and TRBJ2-5, with D perhaps TRBD2 (6 bases). Germline CDR1 is MNHEY and CDR2 is SMNVEV (reference sequence). This CDR3 region has 13 residues. Trimming cost V 0 bases and J 4 bases, with 6 bases left between them. The CDR3 loop is CASSLSGGETQYF. The CDR3 region has the DNA TGTGCCAGCAGTTTATCGGGAGGAGAGACCCAGTACTTC.

The chain couples TRBV6-2 or TRBV6-3 to TRBJ2-2, with 8 bases lining up with TRBD2. The CDR3 length is 16 residues. Germline V lookup: CDR1 MNHEY, CDR2 SVGEGT. The V segment lost 7 bases and the J segment 4 bases; nucleotides outside the gene matches: 11. The chain's CDR3 is CASTPFGGGGTGELFF. For the CDR3, the DNA is TGTGCCAGCACCCCATTCGGGGGGGGAGGCACCGGGGAGCTGTTTTTT.